The T cell receptor beta chain under discussion was sequenced for a study of beta chain features in type 1 diabetes. General study findings and limits: Among patients, naive, central memory and Treg TCRB repertoires appeared more similar than among healthy donors.

Reverse transcription of all isolated RNA meant that expressed TCRB transcripts were sequenced. This table comes from immunoSEQ multiplex PCR, and its TCRdb copy is limited to in-frame clones, with some not included. The sample records tens of thousands of clones, around 32% being singletons. A note on this clone: Antigen unknown.

This CDR3 is 17 amino acids long. The germline gives CDR1 KGHSH, CDR2 LQKENI. V gave up 3 bases and J gave up 9 bases, with 24 bases separating them. The TCR originated in a woman aged 18-35 years in good health. The sequenced sample was stem cell memory CD4+ T cells from blood. The chain carries TRBV18 and TRBJ2-1, with D possibly being TRBD1 (5 bases). CDR3 in DNA: TGTGCCAGCTCACCGCTGCAATTCAAGCAGGGCAATCGTGAGCAGTTCTTC. Protein: CASSPLQFKQGNREQFF.